Each of the 10 T cell receptor beta chains below was sequenced from the same sample in a study of graft-versus-host responses after intestinal transplantation. The assay was immunoSEQ multiplex PCR, and TCRdb's table has in-frame clones only and misses some. The table lists 3,000 to 3,500 clones, 30% to 35% of them singletons. Sequenced material: alloreactive CD4+ T cells from a mixed lymphocyte reaction culture, taken before transplantation. The subset here: CFSE-low proliferating T cells sorted from roughly six-day pre-transplant mixed lymphocyte reaction (GvH or HvG direction). The origin of the receptors is a human patient who was an organ donor for intestinal transplantation.

The chain is built from TRBV18 and TRBJ1-6; no clear D. Trimming removed 4 bases from V and 6 bases from J, with 4 bases in between. This CDR3 is 12 amino acids long. Germline-derived CDR1 and CDR2 are KGHSH and LQKENI. The CDR3 spells CASSLSNSPLHF. The CDR3 DNA follows: TGTGCCAGCTCACTCTCTAATTCACCCCTCCACTTT.

This clone was counted only a few times. The chain links TRBV4-2 to TRBJ2-5; 8 nucleotides match TRBD2. J lost 2 bases, V lost 4 bases, and 9 bases had no gene match. Germline V gene data show CDR1 as LGHNA and CDR2 as YNFKEQ. This CDR3 has 16 residues. The CDR3 coding sequence is TGTGCCAGCAGCCCCAGCCTGAGCGGGGGTCAAGAGACCCAGTACTTC. This gives the protein CASSPSLSGGQETQYF.

CDR3 DNA: TGTGCCAGCAGCCAAGAACGCACAGCCCGAGATGCTGGAAACACCATATATTTT. It is translated as CASSQERTARDAGNTIYF. The rearrangement joins TRBV14 to TRBJ1-3, with D uncertain. The germline V gene encodes CDR1 SGHDN and CDR2 FVKESK. CDR3 size: 18 residues. Between the trimmed V and J ends, which lost 0 bases and 2 bases, there was a span of 17 bases.

V and J are TRBV5-1 and TRBJ2-2, with a tentative D call TRBD2 (6 bases). The V gene lost 8 bases and the J gene lost 0 bases, with 11 bases spanning the gap. The CDR3 is 14 amino acids. From germline, CDR1 is SGHRS and CDR2 YFSETQ. The CDR3 region is CASSPGANTGELFF. CDR3 bases: TGCGCCAGTTCACCGGGGGCGAACACCGGGGAGCTGTTTTTT.

The genes are TRBV4-2 and TRBJ2-2, with D perhaps being TRBD1 or TRBD2 (5 bases each). The V end was cut by 3 bases, the J end by 6 bases, with 14 bases between. The CDR3 sequence is 15 residues long. The germline gives CDR1 LGHNA, CDR2 YNFKEQ. The CDR3 DNA reads as TGTGCCAGCAGCCATGGGGGTGGGGCAGCCGGGGAGCTGTTTTTT. It specifies CASSHGGGAAGELFF.

This sequence joins TRBV6-6 and TRBJ2-7; 9 bases agree with TRBD2. CDR3 length: 15 amino acids. The germline V gene has CDR1 MNHNY and CDR2 SVGAGI (reference sequence). Trimming removed 8 bases from V and 2 bases from J; junction bases left unmatched: 10. The CDR3 region is CASWDSGGQTYEQYF. CDR3 DNA: TGTGCCAGCTGGGATAGCGGGGGCCAAACCTACGAGCAGTACTTC.

By proportion, this clone is large (0.1 to 1%). The chain carries TRBV18 and TRBJ1-1; possibly TRBD1 for D (5 bases). This CDR3 comprises 14 residues. The germline V and J ends were trimmed by 9 bases and 4 bases, with 18 bases remaining between them. Germline V CDR1 and CDR2: KGHSH, LQKENI. The CDR3 coding sequence is TGTGCCAGTCAATCTCTGGGGGTGACCACTGAAGCTTTCTTT. Translated: CASQSLGVTTEAFF.

By frequency in the sample, this clone is large. As DNA, the CDR3 is TGCGCCAGCAGCTTGGAAGGCAGGCCGGGAATAGGTGATGGCTACACCTTC. This codes for CASSLEGRPGIGDGYTF. The J gene is TRBJ1-2, the V gene TRBV5-1; D uncertain. The CDR3 sequence is 17 residues long. CDR1 and CDR2 from the germline V gene are SGHRS and YFSETQ. V was pared by 0 bases and J by 6 bases, with 21 bases between.

V gene TRBV6-9 combines with J gene TRBJ1-2; possible D gene TRBD1, 6 bases. The CDR3 consists of 15 residues. CDR1 and CDR2 (germline): MNHGY, SVAAGI. Trimming left V 5 bases short and J 3 bases short, with 16 bases between. CDR3 bases: TGTGCCAGCAGTGTAGGGGGATGGACAGACTATGGCTACACCTTC. It yields the protein CASSVGGWTDYGYTF.

This chain uses TRBV7-8 with TRBJ2-7, with no clear D. With 2 bases removed from V and 7 bases from J, the gap between germline ends came to 12 bases. This CDR3 contains 13 residues. Germline V lookup: CDR1 SGHVS, CDR2 FQNEAQ. In DNA, the CDR3 is TGTGCCAGCAGCTTATCGGCTAATCGAGAGCAGTACTTC. It encodes CASSLSANREQYF.